This T cell receptor beta chain was recovered during a study of control samples from healthy donors and cancer patients. Some clones are missing from TCRdb's copy, which holds only in-frame ones; the method was immunoSEQ multiplex PCR. The data hold about 84,000 clones, with roughly 91% observed a single time. CDR1 is SGHKS and CDR2 is YYEKEE in the germline V gene (reference sequence). This CDR3 contains 13 residues. Trimming pared 0 bases from V and 2 bases from J, leaving 5 bases between. Specimen: blood. The chain carries TRBV5-5 and TRBJ2-5, with no clear D. The receptor comes from a young man in good health. The DNA for the CDR3 is TGTGCCAGCAGCTTGGGGGGTCAAGAGACCCAGTACTTC. Residues: CASSLGGQETQYF.